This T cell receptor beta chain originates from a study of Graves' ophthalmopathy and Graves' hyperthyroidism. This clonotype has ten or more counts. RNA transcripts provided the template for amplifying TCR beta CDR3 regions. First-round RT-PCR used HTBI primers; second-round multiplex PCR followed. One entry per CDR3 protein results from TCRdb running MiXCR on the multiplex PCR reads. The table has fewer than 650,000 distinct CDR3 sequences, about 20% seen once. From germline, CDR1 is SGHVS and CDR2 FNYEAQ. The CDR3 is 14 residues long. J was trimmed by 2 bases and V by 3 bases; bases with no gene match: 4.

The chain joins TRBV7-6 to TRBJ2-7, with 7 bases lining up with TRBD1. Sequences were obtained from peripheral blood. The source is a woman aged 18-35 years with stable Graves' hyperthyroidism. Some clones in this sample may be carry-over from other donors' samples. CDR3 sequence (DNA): TGTGCCAGCAGCTTGGGACAGAGTGCCTACGAGCAGTACTTC. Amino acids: CASSLGQSAYEQYF.